This TCR beta chain was recorded in a study of CD8 T cells in Susac syndrome. Germline V CDR1 and CDR2: MDHEN, SYDVKM. The V and J ends lost 6 bases and 3 bases respectively, with 17 bases between them. The CDR3 contains 15 residues. This clonotype was seen once. Its antigen is as yet unknown. Study observations and caveats: A relatively small number of individuals underwent TCR sequencing and HLA analysis.

RNA was extracted with the RNeasy kit, and a quantity of roughly 0.5 to 1 ug was reverse transcribed using random hexamers. TCRdb recomputed calls from the immunoSEQ multiplex PCR reads with MiXCR, one row per CDR3 protein. The sample records about 290,000 distinct CDR3 sequences, 89% being singletons. The TCR sequence derives from a human donor with multiple sclerosis. The sample consisted of CD8+ T cells from PBMCs. V is TRBV28 and J is TRBJ1-2, with a tentative D call TRBD1 (5 bases). For the CDR3, the DNA is TGTGCCAGCAGCCTGGGATCAGGGCTCGACTATGGCTACACCTTC. Translated: CASSLGSGLDYGYTF.